This paragraph covers one T cell receptor beta chain sequence. Enrollees, about 18 to 100 years old, lived in 24 US areas. This record comes from a study of blood T cell repertoires in COVID-19. About the study: PBMCs, B-cell-depleted T cells, or T cells provided the cDNA or gDNA that made up the material.

The V gene lost 4 bases and the J gene lost 7 bases, with 11 bases spanning the gap. This CDR3 contains 13 residues. CDR1 is SGHTA, CDR2 FQGNSA, per germline. How the authors handled the data: Estimation of nucleated cell counts was performed using reference gene primer amplification. Some clones are missing from TCRdb's copy, which holds only in-frame ones; the method was immunoSEQ multiplex PCR. The D gene and trimming were derived from the DNA, and the V and J assignments and clone size from that table. The data contain about 180,000 clones, about 88% of them singletons. The rearrangement uses TRBV7-2 and TRBJ1-5, with D tentatively TRBD1 (6 bases). The sequencing sample was made of PBMCs or T cells enriched from blood (not recorded which). This TCR was sampled from a human donor with acute COVID-19. The donor label of this sample is uncertain. The CDR3, as DNA: TGTGCCAGCAGCTCCCACAGGGACCAGCCCCAGCATTTT. Protein sequence: CASSSHRDQPQHF.